This T cell receptor (beta chain) derives from a study of blood T cell repertoires in COVID-19. Looking at the study overall: Nucleic acid was either cDNA or gDNA, and it came from T cells, B-cell-depleted T cells, or PBMCs.

The CDR3 length is 14 residues. The germline CDR1 and CDR2 sequences are MDHEN and SYDVKM. The junction had 9 bases not matched to a gene; V was cut back by 6 bases and J by 5 bases. Libraries were prepared by immunoSEQ multiplex PCR; TCRdb keeps only in-frame clonotypes and omits some of them. The sample contains 100,000 to 130,000 clones, less than 75% of which appear only once. The rearrangement uses TRBV28 and TRBJ1-2, with TRBD1 matching 7 bases. The specimen was peripheral blood. This receptor was taken from a woman aged 40 to 50 with acute or convalescent COVID-19. CDR3: CASSLGRGSYGYTF. The CDR3 DNA is TGTGCCAGCAGCCTGGGCAGGGGGTCTTATGGCTACACCTTC.